The 17 T cell receptor beta chains given below trace back to one sample, sequenced in a study of blood T cell repertoires in COVID-19. Clones were sequenced by immunoSEQ multiplex PCR, and TCRdb holds only the in-frame ones, with some missing. The sample contains around 55,000 clones, approximately 86% of which appear only once. The sample consisted of peripheral blood. Receptors were obtained from a man in his forties with COVID-19, enrolled during active disease.

The chain recombines TRBV28 with TRBJ1-1, with 7 bases fitting TRBD1. V lost 3 bases, J lost 5 bases, and 6 bases stayed unmatched. CDR3 length: 14 residues. Germline-derived CDR1 and CDR2 are MDHEN and SYDVKM. The CDR3 nucleotides read TGTGCCAGCAGTTTCAGACAGGGAAAGACTGAAGCTTTCTTT. Translation gives CASSFRQGKTEAFF.

The chain employs TRBV27 and TRBJ1-2; D uncertain. Germline V gives CDR1 MNHEY, CDR2 SMNVEV (reference sequence). Trimming cost V 3 bases and J 4 bases, with 24 bases left between them. This CDR3 region has 18 residues. The CDR3 region has the DNA TGTGCCAGCAGTTTGTCTGCCCCATCCCGGTATGAGGGCTATGGCTACACCTTC. Translation gives CASSLSAPSRYEGYGYTF.

The rearrangement uses TRBV11-2 and TRBJ2-7; D unresolved. V lost 4 bases to trimming and J lost 6 bases, with 13 bases between them. There are 13 residues in the CDR3. Germline V gene data show CDR1 as SGHAT and CDR2 as FQNNGV. The CDR3 sequence is CASSSQPSSEQYF. CDR3 bases: TGTGCCAGCAGCTCTCAACCTAGTTCCGAGCAGTACTTC.

This clone occurred a few times. The rearrangement uses TRBV5-1 and TRBJ2-7; 8 bases agree with TRBD1. V shed 3 bases, J shed 1 base, and the junction held 6 bases outside the gene matches. The CDR3 is made up of 15 amino acids. Germline V gene sequence: CDR1 SGHRS, CDR2 YFSETQ. Here the CDR3 reads CASSYRTGPSYEQYF. The CDR3 DNA reads TGCGCCAGCAGCTACAGGACAGGGCCATCCTACGAGCAGTACTTC.

This clone was detected only once. The chain joins TRBV9 to TRBJ1-2; 10 bases match TRBD1. The ends lost 4 bases at V and 7 bases at J; junction bases unmatched: 4. The V gene's germline CDR1 is SGDLS and CDR2 YYNGEE. The CDR3 consists of 13 residues. The CDR3 DNA sequence: TGTGCCAGCAGCCGACAGGGGGCGCTTGGCTACACCTTC. Amino acids: CASSRQGALGYTF.

The V and J genes are TRBV29-1 and TRBJ2-3, with no clear D. The germline CDR1 and CDR2 sequences are SQVTM and ANQGSEA. This CDR3 is 11 amino acids long. The V and J ends lost 5 bases and 5 bases respectively, with 8 bases between them. CDR3 nucleotides: TGCAGCGTTTCGGCGGTAGATACGCAGTATTTT. It translates to CSVSAVDTQYF.

The chain links TRBV6-5 to TRBJ2-7; D is perhaps TRBD2 (6 bases). CDR1 is MNHEY and CDR2 is SVGAGI in the germline V gene. The CDR3 sequence is 15 residues long. Trimming left V 2 bases short and J 3 bases short, with 14 bases between. CDR3 residues: CASSYRQGGGYEQYF. The CDR3 coding sequence is TGTGCCAGCAGTTACAGGCAGGGAGGAGGCTACGAGCAGTACTTC.

CDR3 sequence: CASSPSGTSRETQYF. CDR3 DNA sequence: TGTGCCAGCTCACCGAGCGGCACCAGCAGGGAGACCCAGTACTTC. The V and J genes are TRBV18 and TRBJ2-5, with a tentative D call TRBD2 (5 bases). Germline CDR1 reads KGHSH; CDR2 reads LQKENI. The V and J ends lost 3 bases and 5 bases respectively, with 16 bases between them. The CDR3 has 15 residues.

This sequence joins TRBV7-3 and TRBJ2-7; possibly TRBD2 for D (6 bases). The germline gives CDR1 SGHTA, CDR2 FQGTGA. The V gene lost 0 bases and the J gene lost 2 bases, with 11 bases spanning the gap. The CDR3 is made up of 15 amino acids. The CDR3 nucleotides read TGTGCCAGCAGCTTAACGGCGGGGAATACCTACGAGCAGTACTTC. This encodes CASSLTAGNTYEQYF. Full variable domain (rest looked up from reference TRBV7-3 and TRBJ2-7): GAGVSQTPSNKVTEKGKYVELRCDPISGHTALYWYRQSLGQGPEFLIYFQGTGAADDSGLPNDRFFAVRPEGSVSTLKIQRTERGDSAVYLCASSLTAGNTYEQYFGPGTRLTVT.

For the CDR3, the DNA is TGCGCCAGCAGCCAAGACCCTAGCGGAAGTAACACAGATACGCAGTATTTT. Its protein product is CASSQDPSGSNTDTQYF. The V gene is TRBV4-1, the J gene TRBJ2-3, with 7 nucleotides matching TRBD2. The V segment lost 0 bases and the J segment 2 bases; nucleotides outside the gene matches: 8. This CDR3 has 17 amino acids. Germline loops: CDR1 MGHRA, CDR2 YSYEKL.

The chain couples TRBV27 to TRBJ1-5, with 10 bases identical to TRBD1. The length of the CDR3 is 15 residues. The V gene end was trimmed by 6 bases and the J gene end by 3 bases; junction bases not matched to a gene: 5. Per germline, CDR1 MNHEY and CDR2 SMNVEV (reference sequence). CDR3 DNA sequence: TGTGCCAGCAGGGCCGGGACAGGGGTCAATCAGCCCCAGCATTTT. It specifies CASRAGTGVNQPQHF.

Comment on this clone: Distinct nucleotide sequences in the sample also encode this CDR3. The chain employs TRBV25-1 and TRBJ1-3, with D hard to call. The CDR3 contains 14 residues. Trimming removed 2 bases at V and 2 bases at J, with 7 bases between. The V gene's germline CDR1 is MGHDK and CDR2 SYGVNS. CDR3: CASSEERTGNTIYF. CDR3 sequence (DNA): TGTGCCAGCAGTGAAGAGCGAACTGGAAACACCATATATTTT.

The J gene is TRBJ2-1, the V gene TRBV28, with 8 bases matching TRBD1. The CDR3 is 14 residues long. Germline loops: CDR1 MDHEN, CDR2 SYDVKM. Unmatched junction bases numbered 10, after V lost 6 bases and J lost 9 bases. CDR3 sequence (DNA): TGTGCCAGCAGCGTACAGGGGGAGGCGAGTGAGCAGTTCTTC. It encodes CASSVQGEASEQFF.

V usage is TRBV3-1 (or the pseudogene TRBV3-2) and J usage is TRBJ2-5, with 7 positions matching TRBD2. The CDR3 contains 16 residues. CDR1 is LGHDT and CDR2 is YNNKEL in the germline V gene (reference sequence). V trimming: 4 bases; J trimming: 1 base; junction bases outside the gene matches: 9. The CDR3 spells CASSPGTLAAQETQYF. CDR3 in DNA: TGTGCCAGCAGCCCGGGAACTCTAGCGGCCCAAGAGACCCAGTACTTC.

The V call is TRBV23-1, the J call TRBJ1-5; D may be TRBD1 (6 bases). Being an ORF, TRBV23-1 has a function that is uncertain. The CDR3 covers 14 residues. The V end lost 5 bases, the J end lost 6 bases, and 14 bases lay between the germline ends. CDR3 loop: CASSNPGVFQPQHF. The CDR3 DNA sequence: TGCGCCAGCAGTAACCCAGGGGTTTTTCAGCCCCAGCATTTT.

V and J are TRBV2 and TRBJ2-3, with D possibly TRBD2 on 5 matching bases. The CDR3 is 12 residues long. The germline CDR1 and CDR2 sequences are SNHLY and FYNNEI. V was cut by 7 bases and J by 9 bases, with 14 bases left in between. In nucleotides, the CDR3 is TGTGCCAGCAACCAAGAGGGAGAGACGCAGTATTTT. Protein sequence: CASNQEGETQYF.

The chain employs TRBV25-1 and TRBJ1-1; D ambiguous. V lost 5 bases and J 8 bases, leaving 12 bases between the germline ends. CDR3 length: 12 amino acids. Germline loops: CDR1 MGHDK, CDR2 SYGVNS. In DNA form, the CDR3 reads TGTGCCAGCAGTAGAACACCTCCCGAAGCTTTCTTT. Its translation is CASSRTPPEAFF.